This paragraph reports one T cell receptor (beta chain). Assay: immunoSEQ multiplex PCR; the TCRdb copy retains only in-frame clones and omits some. The top ten clones hold over 6.5% of a sample with approximately 12,000 clones, roughly 92% of them seen once. The entry originates in a study of technical replicates of blood from a handful of donors. Sequencing was performed on PBMCs. The clonotype originates from a human donor in good health.

Written as DNA, the CDR3 is TGTGCCAGCAGCGCCAGGACTAGCGGGAGCTTAGAGCAGTACTTC. It specifies CASSARTSGSLEQYF. The chain combines TRBV7-2 with TRBJ2-7; 13 bases match TRBD2. The CDR3 has 15 amino acids. V lost 5 bases to trimming and J lost 7 bases; unmatched junction nucleotides: 8. CDR1 and CDR2 (germline): SGHTA, FQGNSA.